This T cell receptor (beta chain) was retrieved from a study of tumor and adjacent non-tumor tissue in lung cancer. Points from the study as a whole: Normal lung showed higher cumulative top 100 clone frequency than tumor.

TCRbeta libraries were built with three rounds of nested PCR, modified from ARM-PCR. TCRdb called the multiplex PCR reads again in MiXCR, with one record for every CDR3 protein. The table includes some 99,000 distinct CDR3 sequences, roughly 80% detected once. Germline V gives CDR1 MNHEY, CDR2 SVGAGI. The CDR3 totals 13 residues. V dropped 4 bases and J dropped 14; count of bases not matched to a gene: 12. The template was RNA from unsorted bulk tissue. Chemotherapy-naive patients with new lung cancer underwent thoracic surgery in China, August–November 2014. The table lists this clonotype with many counts. Its specificity is unknown.

This clonotype originated in a woman aged 55 to 70 with non-small cell lung cancer. The chain has TRBV6-5 and TRBJ2-3, with 7 bases lining up with TRBD2. The sample was lung tumor tissue. CDR3 region: CASSLGEAGVMYF. CDR3 DNA sequence: TGTGCCAGCAGTTTAGGAGAGGCGGGAGTTATGTATTTT.